The entry that follows covers one T cell receptor beta chain sequence. The antigen is unknown. The data originate from a study of tumor and adjacent non-tumor tissue in lung cancer. Across the whole study: The cohort had about a dozen adenocarcinoma, a couple of squamous cell and 1 small cell patients. The patients, about nine men and a few women, were roughly 30 to 80 with stage I to III disease.

Study findings and constraints: Higher tumor TCR diversity was associated with shorter survival. Top 100 clones took a larger repertoire share in normal lung.

The template was RNA from unsorted bulk tissue. Germline V lookup: CDR1 SGHNT, CDR2 YYREEE (reference sequence). The CDR3 is made up of 16 amino acids. V lost 0 bases to trimming and J lost 2 bases, with 9 bases between them. The library came from three nested PCR rounds adapted from ARM-PCR protocols. TCRdb analysed the multiplex PCR reads with MiXCR anew, one entry per CDR3 protein. Of over 130,000 distinct CDR3 sequences in the sample, 60% to 70% are singletons; the top ten hold roughly 18%. The chain links TRBV5-4 to TRBJ2-6; D uncertain. Sequencing input: lung tumor tissue. The source is a man aged 60 to 75 with small cell lung cancer. The CDR3 coding sequence is TGTGCCAGCAGCTTGGCGGCACACGCTGGGGCCAACGTCCTGACTTTC. Its protein product is CASSLAAHAGANVLTF.